The clone carrying this T cell receptor (beta chain) occurred a few times. Its specificity is not known. The data stem from a study of vaccination and CD4 T cells after COVID-19. CD4+ T cells that had been cultured provided DNA sequenced with the Oncomine TCR Beta short-read assay. One entry per CDR3 protein, called by TCRdb with MiXCR from the PCR reads. The repertoire has 13,000 to 15,000 distinct CDR3 sequences, approximately 30% of them found once; the top ten carry about 15%. Sample treatment: approximately nine-day PBMC culture with coronavirus spike peptide pools or control peptides (ViraFEST assay). The clonotype comes from a human donor with COVID-19. Sequencing was done on a sample of cultured CD4+ T cells from blood.

Here the CDR3 reads CASAGTSGGVYQETQYF. The CDR3 bases are TGTGCCAGCGCCGGGACTAGCGGGGGGGTGTACCAAGAGACCCAGTACTTC. The chain combines TRBV6-1 with TRBJ2-5, with TRBD2 matching 16 bases. Germline lookup yields CDR1 MNHNS and CDR2 SASEGT. The J segment lost 0 bases and the V segment lost 8 bases, leaving 6 bases of the junction unmatched. This CDR3 has 17 residues.